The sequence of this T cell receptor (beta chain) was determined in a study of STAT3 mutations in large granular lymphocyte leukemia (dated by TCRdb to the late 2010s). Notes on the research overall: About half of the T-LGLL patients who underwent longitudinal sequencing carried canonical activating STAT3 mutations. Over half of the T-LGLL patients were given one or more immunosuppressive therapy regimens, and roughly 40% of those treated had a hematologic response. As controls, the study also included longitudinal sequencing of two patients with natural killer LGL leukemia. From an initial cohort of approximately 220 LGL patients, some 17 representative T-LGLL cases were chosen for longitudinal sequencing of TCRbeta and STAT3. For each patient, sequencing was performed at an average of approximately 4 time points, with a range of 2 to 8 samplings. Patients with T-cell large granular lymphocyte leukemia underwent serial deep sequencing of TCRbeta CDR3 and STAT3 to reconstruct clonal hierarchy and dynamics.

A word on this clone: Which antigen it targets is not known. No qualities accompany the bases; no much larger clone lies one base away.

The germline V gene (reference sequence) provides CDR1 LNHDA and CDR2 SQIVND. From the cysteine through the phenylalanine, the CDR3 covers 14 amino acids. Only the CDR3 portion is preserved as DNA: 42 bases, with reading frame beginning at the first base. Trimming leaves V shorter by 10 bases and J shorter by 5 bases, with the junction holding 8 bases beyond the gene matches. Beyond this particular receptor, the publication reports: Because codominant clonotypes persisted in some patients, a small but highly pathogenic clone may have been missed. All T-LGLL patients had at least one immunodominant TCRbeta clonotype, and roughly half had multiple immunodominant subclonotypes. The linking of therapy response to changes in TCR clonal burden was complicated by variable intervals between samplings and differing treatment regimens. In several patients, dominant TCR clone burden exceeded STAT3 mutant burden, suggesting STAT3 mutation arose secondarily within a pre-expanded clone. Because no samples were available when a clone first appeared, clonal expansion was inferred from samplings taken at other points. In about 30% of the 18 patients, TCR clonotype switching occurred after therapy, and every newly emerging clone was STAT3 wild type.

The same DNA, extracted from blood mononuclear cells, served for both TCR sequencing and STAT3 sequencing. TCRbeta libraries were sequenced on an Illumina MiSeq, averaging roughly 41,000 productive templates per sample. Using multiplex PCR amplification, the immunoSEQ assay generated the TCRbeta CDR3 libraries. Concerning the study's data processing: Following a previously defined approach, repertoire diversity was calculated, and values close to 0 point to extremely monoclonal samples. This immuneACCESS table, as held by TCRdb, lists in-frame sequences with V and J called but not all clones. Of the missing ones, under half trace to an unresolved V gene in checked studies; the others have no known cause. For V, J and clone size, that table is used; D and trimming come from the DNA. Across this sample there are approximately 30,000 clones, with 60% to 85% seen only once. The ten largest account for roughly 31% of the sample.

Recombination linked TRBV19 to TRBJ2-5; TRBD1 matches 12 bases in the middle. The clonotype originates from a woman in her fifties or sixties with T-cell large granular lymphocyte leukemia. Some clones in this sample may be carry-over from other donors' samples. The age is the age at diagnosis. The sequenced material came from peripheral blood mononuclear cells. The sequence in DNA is TGTGCCACCACGGGACAGGGGGCGCGGGAGACCCAGTACTTC. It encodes CATTGQGARETQYF.